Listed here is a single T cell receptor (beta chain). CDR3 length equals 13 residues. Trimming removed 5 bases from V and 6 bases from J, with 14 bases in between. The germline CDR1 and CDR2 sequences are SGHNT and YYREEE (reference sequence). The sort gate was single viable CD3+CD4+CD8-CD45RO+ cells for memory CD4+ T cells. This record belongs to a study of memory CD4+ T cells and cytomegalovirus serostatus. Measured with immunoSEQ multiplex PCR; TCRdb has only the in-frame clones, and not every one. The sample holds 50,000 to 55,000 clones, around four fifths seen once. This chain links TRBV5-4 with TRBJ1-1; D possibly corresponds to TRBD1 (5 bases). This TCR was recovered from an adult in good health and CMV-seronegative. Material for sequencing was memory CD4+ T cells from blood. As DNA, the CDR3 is TGTGCCAGCAGGCGGGACGCAATCTCTGAAGCTTTCTTT. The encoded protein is CASRRDAISEAFF.